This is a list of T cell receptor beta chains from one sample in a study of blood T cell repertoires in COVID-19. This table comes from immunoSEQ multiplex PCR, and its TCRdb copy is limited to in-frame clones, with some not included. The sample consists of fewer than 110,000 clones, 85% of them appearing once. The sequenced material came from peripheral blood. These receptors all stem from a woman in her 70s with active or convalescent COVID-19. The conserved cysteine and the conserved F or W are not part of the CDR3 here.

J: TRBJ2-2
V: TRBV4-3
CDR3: ASSQGGASGGVRTGELF

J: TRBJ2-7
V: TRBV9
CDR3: ASSVGQTSYEQY

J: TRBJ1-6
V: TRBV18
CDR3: ASSLQKYQGGNSPLH

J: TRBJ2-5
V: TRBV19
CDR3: ASSFRDQETQY

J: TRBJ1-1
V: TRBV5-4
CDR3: ASSGKNTEAF

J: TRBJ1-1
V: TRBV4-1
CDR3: ASSYLTPGQPNTEAF

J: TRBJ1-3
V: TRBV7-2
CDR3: ASSLAIGGNTIY

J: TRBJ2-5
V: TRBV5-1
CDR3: ASSLTGEETQY

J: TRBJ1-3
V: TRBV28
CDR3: ASSFSGKSSGNTIY

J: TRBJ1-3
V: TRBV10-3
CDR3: AIRPGQAGNTIY

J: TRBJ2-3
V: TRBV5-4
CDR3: AITRDRDTDTQY

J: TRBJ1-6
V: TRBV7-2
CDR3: ASSFKQGNSPLH

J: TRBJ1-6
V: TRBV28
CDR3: ASSQLGQGGFSPLH

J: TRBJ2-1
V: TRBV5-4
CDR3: ASSLPGGPFNEQF

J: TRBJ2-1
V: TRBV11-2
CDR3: ASSLESFNEQF

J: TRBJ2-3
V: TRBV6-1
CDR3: ASSEVASTDTQY

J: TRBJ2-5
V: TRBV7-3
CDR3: ASSLMFGPGETQY

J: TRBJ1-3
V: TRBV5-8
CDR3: ASSPRTGFGNTIY

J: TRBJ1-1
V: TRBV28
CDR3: ASSSPGTGGPEAF

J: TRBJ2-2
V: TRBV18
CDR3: ASSPPASNTGELF

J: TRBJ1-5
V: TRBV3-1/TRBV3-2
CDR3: ASSHRQGYQPQH

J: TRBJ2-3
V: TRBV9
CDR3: ASSPRGGPTDTQY

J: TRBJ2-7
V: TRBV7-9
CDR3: ASSLGPPGLGYEQY

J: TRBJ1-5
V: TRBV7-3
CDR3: ASSVAWPGNQPQH

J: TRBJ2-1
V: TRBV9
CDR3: ASSVAPGDGEQF

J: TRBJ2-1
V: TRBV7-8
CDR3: ASSLGGSGRNNEQF

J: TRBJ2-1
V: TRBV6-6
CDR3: ASSRLLFERDRVGPSSYNEQF

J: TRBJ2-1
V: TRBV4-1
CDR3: ASSQDRGRNEQF

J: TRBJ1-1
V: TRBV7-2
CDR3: ASSWDPDREAF

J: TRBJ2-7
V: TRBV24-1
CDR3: ATSDPGEGSGEQY

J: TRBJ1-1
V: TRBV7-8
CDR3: ASNSGGAASAF

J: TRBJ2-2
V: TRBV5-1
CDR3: ASSFQASSNTGELF

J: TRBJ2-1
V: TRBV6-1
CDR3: ASSAGEGLGNEQF

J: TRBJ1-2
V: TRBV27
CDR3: ASTRGPNYGYT

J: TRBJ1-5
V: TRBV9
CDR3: ASSVAAQVKGNQPQH

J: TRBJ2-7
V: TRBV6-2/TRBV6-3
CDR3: ASSSDRGPYEQY

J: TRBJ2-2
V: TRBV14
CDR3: ASSSLGRPLGGELF

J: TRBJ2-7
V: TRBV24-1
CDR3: ATSPQGLEQY

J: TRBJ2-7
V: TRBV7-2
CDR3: ASSPDYSYEQY

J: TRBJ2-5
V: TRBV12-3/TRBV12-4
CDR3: ASSVGGGETQY

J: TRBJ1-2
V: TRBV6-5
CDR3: ASSTDRGGYGYT